The 14 T cell receptor beta chains reported below all come from one sample, sequenced in a study. Each CDR3 protein is one row after TCRdb ran MiXCR on the reads. The sample carries over 1,500 distinct CDR3 sequences, roughly 8% recorded once. The sequencing sample was made of CD4+ T cells from peripheral blood. These receptors all stem from a human donor with rheumatoid arthritis.

This clonotype was picked up one time. V usage is TRBV9 and J usage is TRBJ1-2; D gene uncertain. The CDR3 covers 15 residues. Trimming shortened V by 5 bases and J by 5 bases, and 19 bases separated the two germline ends. Germline V gene lookup returns CDR1 SGDLS and CDR2 YYNGEE. CDR3 sequence reads: CASSSAARAAYGYTF. In DNA, the CDR3 is TGTGCCAGCAGTTCCGCGGCGAGAGCTGCTTATGGCTACACCTTC.

This clonotype is deemed large. The chain is built from TRBV11-1 and TRBJ2-5; 7 bases fit TRBD1. The CDR3 runs 15 residues. V lost 9 bases, J lost 5 bases, and 15 bases stayed unmatched. Germline values: CDR1 SGHAT, CDR2 FQDESV (reference sequence). CDR3 sequence reads: CASTTAGGMWETQYF. CDR3 DNA: TGTGCCAGTACGACGGCAGGGGGAATGTGGGAGACCCAGTACTTC.

By its share, this clonotype is medium-sized (0.01 to 0.1%). The chain uses TRBV20-1 and TRBJ2-7; D might be TRBD2 (5 bases). Germline CDR1 is DFQATT and CDR2 is SNEGSKA (reference sequence). The CDR3 runs to 14 residues. V was clipped by 6 bases and J by 3 bases, with 18 bases between them. CDR3 in amino acids: CSARPGNGGYEQYF. CDR3 sequence (DNA): TGCAGTGCGAGACCCGGGAATGGAGGCTACGAGCAGTACTTC.

Relative to its sample, this clonotype is medium-sized (0.01 to 0.1%). The CDR3 spells CASSGTAGRTGELFF. In DNA form, the CDR3 reads TGTGCCAGCAGCGGAACAGCGGGAAGAACCGGGGAGCTGTTTTTT. The chain has TRBV9 and TRBJ2-2; TRBD2 agrees at 7 bases. Germline CDR1 reads SGDLS; CDR2 reads YYNGEE. This CDR3 has 15 residues. The junction had 7 bases not matched to a gene; V was cut back by 3 bases and J by 5 bases.

Of note for this clonotype: A single base is all that separates this from a far larger clone, so a read error is likely. The rearrangement joins TRBV4-1 to TRBJ2-1, with TRBD1 identical over 10 bases. Germline V gene sequence: CDR1 MGHRA, CDR2 YSYEKL. After removal of 2 bases from V and 13 bases from J, the junction contained 11 bases not matched to a gene. There are 15 residues in the CDR3. In nucleotides, the CDR3 is TGCGCCAGCAGCCAACTGGACAGGGGGAAAGGGACCCAGTTCTTC. Translation: CASSQLDRGKGTQFF.

In this sample, this clonotype is medium-sized (0.01 to 0.1%). J is TRBJ2-3 and V is TRBV7-3; D gene uncertain. Trimming took off 6 bases at V and 2 bases at J, with 6 bases between the two ends. The CDR3 covers 12 residues. Per germline, CDR1 SGHTA and CDR2 FQGTGA. The CDR3 sequence is CASSGITDTQYF. DNA of the CDR3: TGTGCCAGCAGTGGGATCACAGATACGCAGTATTTT.

This clonotype was counted a few times. J is TRBJ2-1 and V is TRBV7-3; 8 nucleotides align to TRBD2. This CDR3 has 14 residues. Losses at the gene ends were 5 bases for V and 7 bases for J; bases not matched to a gene: 7. Germline V gives CDR1 SGHTA, CDR2 FQGTGA. CDR3 loop: CASSITGGPNEQFF. As DNA, the CDR3 is TGTGCCAGCAGCATCACGGGAGGGCCTAATGAGCAGTTCTTC.

By frequency in the sample, this clonotype is medium-sized. The genes are TRBV7-9 and TRBJ1-1, with 7 bases identical to TRBD1. Unmatched junction bases numbered 6, after V lost 1 base and J lost 1 base. The CDR3 is made up of 16 amino acids. The V gene's germline CDR1 is SEHNR and CDR2 FQNEAQ (reference sequence). CDR3 in DNA: TGTGCCAGCAGCTTAGTTCCAGGGGGAAGGAACACTGAAGCTTTCTTT. Amino acid sequence: CASSLVPGGRNTEAFF.

Judged by abundance, this clonotype is medium-sized. The V gene is TRBV4-3, the J gene TRBJ2-3; 10 bases map to TRBD2. This CDR3 contains 17 residues. In germline, CDR1 is LGHNA, CDR2 YSLEER. The V gene end was trimmed by 1 base and the J gene end by 6 bases; junction bases not matched to a gene: 10. CDR3 protein: CASSQVGSLAGEDTQYF. CDR3 DNA sequence: TGCGCCAGCAGCCAAGTAGGTAGCCTAGCGGGAGAGGATACGCAGTATTTT.

This clonotype is judged medium-sized (0.01 to 0.1%). The chain couples TRBV7-2 to TRBJ2-2; D might be TRBD1 (5 bases). The germline gives CDR1 SGHTA, CDR2 FQGNSA. Trimming removed 1 base from V and 4 bases from J, with 7 bases in between. The CDR3 loop spans 14 amino acids. The CDR3 here is CASSLVQGTGELFF. Here the CDR3 DNA reads TGTGCCAGCAGCTTAGTCCAGGGCACCGGGGAGCTGTTTTTT.

This clonotype is termed medium-sized. V and J are TRBV7-3 and TRBJ2-1; 15 bases fit TRBD2. CDR1 SGHTA and CDR2 FQGTGA come from the germline V gene. This CDR3 contains 13 residues. The V gene end was trimmed by 3 bases and the J gene end by 13 bases; junction bases not matched to a gene: 1. The CDR3 DNA follows: TGTGCCAGCAGCTTGGGACTAGCGGGAGGTCAGTTCTTC. This sequence encodes CASSLGLAGGQFF.

This clonotype is labeled as medium-sized (0.01 to 0.1%). The chain links TRBV29-1 to TRBJ2-2; maybe TRBD1 (5 bases). This CDR3 contains 12 residues. Germline CDR1 is SQVTM and CDR2 is ANQGSEA. V dropped 2 bases and J dropped 7 bases, with 8 bases sitting between them. This CDR3 is CSVERGGGELFF. The CDR3 DNA follows: TGCAGCGTTGAAAGGGGTGGCGGGGAGCTGTTTTTT.

This clonotype was found many times. The rearrangement uses TRBV4-1 and TRBJ1-2; 10 bases are shared with TRBD1. Per the germline V gene, CDR1 is MGHRA and CDR2 is YSYEKL. The trim removed 2 bases at V and 2 bases at J, leaving 5 bases unmatched. The CDR3 covers 16 residues. The CDR3 DNA is TGCGCCAGCAGCCAATCCGGACAGGGGGTAAACTATGGCTACACCTTC. This codes for CASSQSGQGVNYGYTF.

This clonotype is termed large. The chain uses TRBV27 and TRBJ2-5, with 8 bases fitting TRBD2. V shed 2 bases, J shed 0 bases, and the junction held 8 bases outside the gene matches. This CDR3 spans 17 amino acids. Germline CDR1 reads MNHEY; CDR2 reads SMNVEV (reference sequence). This chain's CDR3 is CASSLIGASGYQETQYF. The CDR3, as DNA: TGTGCCAGCAGTTTAATCGGGGCTAGCGGGTACCAAGAGACCCAGTACTTC.